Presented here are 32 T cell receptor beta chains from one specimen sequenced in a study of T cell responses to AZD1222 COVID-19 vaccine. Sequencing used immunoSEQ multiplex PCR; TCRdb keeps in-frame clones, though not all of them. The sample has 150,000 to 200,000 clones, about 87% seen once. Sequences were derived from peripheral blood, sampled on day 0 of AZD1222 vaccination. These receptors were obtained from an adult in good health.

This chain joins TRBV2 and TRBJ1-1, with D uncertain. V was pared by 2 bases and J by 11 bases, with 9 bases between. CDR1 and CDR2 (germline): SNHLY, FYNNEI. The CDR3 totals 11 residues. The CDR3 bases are TGTGCCAGCAGTGAACTTTACGGGGCTTTCTTT. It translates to CASSELYGAFF.

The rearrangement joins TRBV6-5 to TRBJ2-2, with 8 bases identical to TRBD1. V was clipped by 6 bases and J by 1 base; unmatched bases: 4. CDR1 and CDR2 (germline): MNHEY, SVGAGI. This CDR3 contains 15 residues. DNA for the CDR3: TGTGCCAGCAGCCGGGGACAGGAGAACACCGGGGAGCTGTTTTTT. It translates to CASSRGQENTGELFF.

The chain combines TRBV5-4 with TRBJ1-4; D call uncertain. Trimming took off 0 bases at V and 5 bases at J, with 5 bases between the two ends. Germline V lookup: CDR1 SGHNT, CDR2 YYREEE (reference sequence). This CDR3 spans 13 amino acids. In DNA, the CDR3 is TGTGCCAGCAGCTTGGATCTAAATGAAAAACTGTTTTTT. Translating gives CASSLDLNEKLFF.

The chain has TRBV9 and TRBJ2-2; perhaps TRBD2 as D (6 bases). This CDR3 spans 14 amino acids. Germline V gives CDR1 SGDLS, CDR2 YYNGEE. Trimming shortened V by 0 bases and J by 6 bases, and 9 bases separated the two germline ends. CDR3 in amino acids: CASSVVSGAGELFF. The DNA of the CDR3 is TGTGCCAGCAGCGTAGTTTCGGGGGCCGGGGAGCTGTTTTTT.

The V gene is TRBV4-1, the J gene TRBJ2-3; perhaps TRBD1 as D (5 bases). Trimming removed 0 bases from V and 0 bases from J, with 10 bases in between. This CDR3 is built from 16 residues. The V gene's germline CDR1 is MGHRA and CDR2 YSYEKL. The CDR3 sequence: CASSQEAGPSTDTQYF. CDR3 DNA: TGCGCCAGCAGCCAAGAAGCAGGGCCGAGCACAGATACGCAGTATTTT.

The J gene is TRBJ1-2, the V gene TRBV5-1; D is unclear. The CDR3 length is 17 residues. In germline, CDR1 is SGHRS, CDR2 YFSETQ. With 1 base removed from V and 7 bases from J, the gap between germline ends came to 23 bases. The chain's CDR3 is CASSLIPNQGPLGGYTF. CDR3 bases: TGCGCCAGCAGCTTGATACCCAATCAAGGCCCCTTGGGTGGCTACACCTTC.

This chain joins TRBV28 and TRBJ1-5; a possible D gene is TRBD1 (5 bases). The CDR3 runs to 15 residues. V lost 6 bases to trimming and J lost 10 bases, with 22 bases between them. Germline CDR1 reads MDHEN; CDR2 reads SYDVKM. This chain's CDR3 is CASRAGGKQLGPQHF. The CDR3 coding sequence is TGTGCCAGCAGAGCTGGGGGTAAGCAATTAGGACCCCAGCATTTT.

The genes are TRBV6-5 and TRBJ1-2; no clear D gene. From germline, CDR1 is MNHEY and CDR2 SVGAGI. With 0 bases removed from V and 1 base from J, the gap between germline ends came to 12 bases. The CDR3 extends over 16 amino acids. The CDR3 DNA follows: TGTGCCAGCAGTTACTCGCTGGCAGGTAGTAACTATGGCTACACCTTC. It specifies CASSYSLAGSNYGYTF.

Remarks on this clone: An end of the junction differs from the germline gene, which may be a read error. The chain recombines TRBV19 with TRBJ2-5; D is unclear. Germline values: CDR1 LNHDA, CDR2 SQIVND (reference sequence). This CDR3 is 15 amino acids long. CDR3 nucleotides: TGTGCCAGTAGTACCCCGGCCCTCCCTGGAGAGGCCCAGTACTTC. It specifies CASSTPALPGEAQYF.

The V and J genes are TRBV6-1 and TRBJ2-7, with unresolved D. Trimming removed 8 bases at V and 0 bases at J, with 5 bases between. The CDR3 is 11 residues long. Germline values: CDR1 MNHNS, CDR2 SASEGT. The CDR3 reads CASSDSYEQYF. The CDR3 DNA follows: TGTGCCAGCTCTGACTCCTACGAGCAGTACTTC.

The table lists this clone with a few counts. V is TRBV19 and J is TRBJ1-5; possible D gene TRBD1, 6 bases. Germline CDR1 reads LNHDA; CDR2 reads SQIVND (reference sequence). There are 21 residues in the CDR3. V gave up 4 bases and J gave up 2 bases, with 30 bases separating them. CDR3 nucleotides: TGTGCCAGTAGTACACAAATCGCAGGTTTTGGGGGGCGATCTGGCAATCAGCCCCAGCATTTT. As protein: CASSTQIAGFGGRSGNQPQHF.

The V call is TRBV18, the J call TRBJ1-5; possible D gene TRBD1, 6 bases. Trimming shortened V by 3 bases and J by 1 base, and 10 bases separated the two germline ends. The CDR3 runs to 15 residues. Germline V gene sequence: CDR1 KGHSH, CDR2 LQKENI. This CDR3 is CASSPGRGSNQPQHF. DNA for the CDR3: TGTGCCAGCTCACCGGGGAGGGGGAGCAATCAGCCCCAGCATTTT.

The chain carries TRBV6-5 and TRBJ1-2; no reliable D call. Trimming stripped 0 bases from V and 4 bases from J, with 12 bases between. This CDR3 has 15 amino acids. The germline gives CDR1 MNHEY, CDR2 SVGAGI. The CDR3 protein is CASSYSTGLAYGYTF. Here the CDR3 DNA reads TGTGCCAGCAGTTACTCGACCGGACTCGCCTATGGCTACACCTTC.

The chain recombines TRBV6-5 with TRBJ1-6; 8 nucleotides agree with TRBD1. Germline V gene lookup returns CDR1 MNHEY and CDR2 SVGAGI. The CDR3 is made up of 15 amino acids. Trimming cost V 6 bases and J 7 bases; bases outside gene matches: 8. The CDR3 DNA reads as TGTGCCAGCAGGCCAAAGACAGGGGTCAATTCACCCCTCCACTTT. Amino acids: CASRPKTGVNSPLHF.

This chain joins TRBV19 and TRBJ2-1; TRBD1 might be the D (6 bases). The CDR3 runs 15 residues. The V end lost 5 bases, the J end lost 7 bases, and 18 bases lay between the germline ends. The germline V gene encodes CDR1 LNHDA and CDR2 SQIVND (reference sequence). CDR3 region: CASSLDRLSANEQFF. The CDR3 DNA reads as TGTGCCAGTAGTCTCGACAGGTTATCGGCAAATGAGCAGTTCTTC.

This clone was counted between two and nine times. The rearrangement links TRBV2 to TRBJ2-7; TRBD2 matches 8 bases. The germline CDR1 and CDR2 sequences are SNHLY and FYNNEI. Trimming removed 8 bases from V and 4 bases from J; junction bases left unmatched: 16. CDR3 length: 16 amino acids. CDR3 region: CASSAVPAAGDYEQYF. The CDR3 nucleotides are TGTGCCAGCTCCGCCGTGCCAGCAGCGGGGGATTACGAGCAGTACTTC.

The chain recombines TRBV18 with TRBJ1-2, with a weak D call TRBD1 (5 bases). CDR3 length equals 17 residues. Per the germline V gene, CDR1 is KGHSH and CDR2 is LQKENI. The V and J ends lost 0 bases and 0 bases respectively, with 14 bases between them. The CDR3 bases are TGTGCCAGCTCACCACCCCAGGCCGACAGAGCTAACTATGGCTACACCTTC. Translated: CASSPPQADRANYGYTF.

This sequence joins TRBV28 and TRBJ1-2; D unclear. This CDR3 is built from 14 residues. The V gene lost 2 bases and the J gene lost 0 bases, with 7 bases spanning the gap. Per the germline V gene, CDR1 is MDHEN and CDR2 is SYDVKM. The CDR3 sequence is CASSLVVTNYGYTF. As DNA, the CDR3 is TGTGCCAGCAGTTTAGTAGTGACTAACTATGGCTACACCTTC.

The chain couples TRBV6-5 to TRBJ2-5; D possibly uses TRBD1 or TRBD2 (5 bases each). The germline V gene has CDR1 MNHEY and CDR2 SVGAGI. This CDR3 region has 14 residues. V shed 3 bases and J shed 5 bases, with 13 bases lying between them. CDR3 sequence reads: CASSYKPRDETQYF. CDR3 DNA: TGTGCCAGCAGTTATAAGCCCAGGGACGAGACCCAGTACTTC.

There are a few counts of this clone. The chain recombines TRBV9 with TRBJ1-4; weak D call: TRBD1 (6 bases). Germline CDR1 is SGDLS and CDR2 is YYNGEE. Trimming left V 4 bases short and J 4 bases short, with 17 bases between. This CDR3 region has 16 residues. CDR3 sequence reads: CASSPGDRTDNEKLFF. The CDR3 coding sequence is TGTGCCAGCAGCCCAGGGGACCGGACAGATAATGAAAAACTGTTTTTT.

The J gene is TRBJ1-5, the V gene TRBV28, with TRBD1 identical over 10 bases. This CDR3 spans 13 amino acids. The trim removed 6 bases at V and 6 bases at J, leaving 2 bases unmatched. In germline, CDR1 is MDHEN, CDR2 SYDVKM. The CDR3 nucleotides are TGTGCCAGCAGCCGGGACAGGGGTCAGCCCCAGCATTTT. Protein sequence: CASSRDRGQPQHF.

The CDR3 bases are TGTGCCAGCAGTTACTCGACGGGGACCTCTCGAAATGAGCAGTTCTTC. Translation: CASSYSTGTSRNEQFF. The J gene is TRBJ2-1, the V gene TRBV6-6; TRBD1 or TRBD2 may be the D gene (5 bases each). This CDR3 contains 16 residues. The V end was cut by 0 bases, the J end by 7 bases, with 16 bases between. Looked up from germline, CDR1 is MNHNY and CDR2 is SVGAGI (reference sequence).

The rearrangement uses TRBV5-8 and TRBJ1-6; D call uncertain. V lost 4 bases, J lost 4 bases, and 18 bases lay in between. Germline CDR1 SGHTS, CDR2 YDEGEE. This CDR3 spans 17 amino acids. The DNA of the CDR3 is TGTGCCAGCAGCGCCGACAAACTAAACTCGTATAATTCACCCCTCCACTTT. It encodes CASSADKLNSYNSPLHF.

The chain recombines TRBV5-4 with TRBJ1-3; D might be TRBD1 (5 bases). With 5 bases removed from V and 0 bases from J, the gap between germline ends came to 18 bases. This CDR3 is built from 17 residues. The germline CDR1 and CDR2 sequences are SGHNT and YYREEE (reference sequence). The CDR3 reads CASSSQSGSYSGNTIYF. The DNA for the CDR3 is TGTGCCAGCAGTTCGCAGTCAGGGTCTTACTCTGGAAACACCATATATTTT. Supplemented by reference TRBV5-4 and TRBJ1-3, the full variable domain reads ETGVTQSPTHLIKTRGQQVTLRCSSQSGHNTVSWYQQALGQGPQFIFQYYREEENGRGNFPPRFSGLQFPNYSSELNVNALELDDSALYLCASSSQSGSYSGNTIYFGEGSWLTVV.

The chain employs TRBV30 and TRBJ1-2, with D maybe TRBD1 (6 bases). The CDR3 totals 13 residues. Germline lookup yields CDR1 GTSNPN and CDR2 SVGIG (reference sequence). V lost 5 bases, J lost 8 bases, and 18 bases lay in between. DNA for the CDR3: TGTGCCTGGGAAGGGGGTGGGAGGCGCGGCTACACCTTC. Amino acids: CAWEGGGRRGYTF. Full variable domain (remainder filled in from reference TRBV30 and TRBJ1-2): SQTIHQWPATLVQPVGSPLSLECTVEGTSNPNLYWYRQAAGRGLQLLFYSVGIGQISSEVPQNLSASRPQDRQFILSSKKLLLSDSGFYLCAWEGGGRRGYTFGSGTRLTVV.

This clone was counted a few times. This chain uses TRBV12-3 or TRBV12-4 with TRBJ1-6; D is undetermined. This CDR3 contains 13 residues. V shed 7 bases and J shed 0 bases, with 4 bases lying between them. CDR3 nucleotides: TGTGCCAGCACTAGCTCCTATAATTCACCCCTCCACTTT. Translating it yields CASTSSYNSPLHF.

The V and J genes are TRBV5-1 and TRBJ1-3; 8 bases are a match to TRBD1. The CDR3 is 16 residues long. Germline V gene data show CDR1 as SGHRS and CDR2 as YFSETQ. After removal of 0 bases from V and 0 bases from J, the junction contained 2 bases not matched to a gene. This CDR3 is CASSLVGQGSGNTIYF. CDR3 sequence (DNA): TGCGCCAGCAGCTTGGTAGGACAGGGCTCTGGAAACACCATATATTTT.

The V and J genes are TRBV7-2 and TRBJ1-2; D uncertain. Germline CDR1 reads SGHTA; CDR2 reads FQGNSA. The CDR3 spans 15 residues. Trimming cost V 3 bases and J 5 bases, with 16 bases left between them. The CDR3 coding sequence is TGTGCCAGCAGCTTCTTCGGCAGCGAGAAATATGGCTACACCTTC. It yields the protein CASSFFGSEKYGYTF.

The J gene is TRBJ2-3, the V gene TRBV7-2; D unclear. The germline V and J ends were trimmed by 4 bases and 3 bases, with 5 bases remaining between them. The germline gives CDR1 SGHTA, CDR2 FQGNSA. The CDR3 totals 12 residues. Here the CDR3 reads CASSYITDTQYF. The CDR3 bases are TGTGCCAGCAGCTACATTACAGATACGCAGTATTTT.

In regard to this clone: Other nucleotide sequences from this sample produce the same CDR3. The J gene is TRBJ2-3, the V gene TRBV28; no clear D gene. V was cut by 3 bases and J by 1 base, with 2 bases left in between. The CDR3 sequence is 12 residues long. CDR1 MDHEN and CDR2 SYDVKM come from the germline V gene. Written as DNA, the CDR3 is TGTGCCAGCAGTTTGCGCACAGATACGCAGTATTTT. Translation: CASSLRTDTQYF.

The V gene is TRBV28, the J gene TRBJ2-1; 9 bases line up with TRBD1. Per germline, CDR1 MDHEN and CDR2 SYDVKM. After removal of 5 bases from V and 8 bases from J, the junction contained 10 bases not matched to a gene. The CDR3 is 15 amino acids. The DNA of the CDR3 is TGTGCCAGCAGTGCCCCGGGACAGGGTCTTGATGAGCAGTTCTTC. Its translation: CASSAPGQGLDEQFF.

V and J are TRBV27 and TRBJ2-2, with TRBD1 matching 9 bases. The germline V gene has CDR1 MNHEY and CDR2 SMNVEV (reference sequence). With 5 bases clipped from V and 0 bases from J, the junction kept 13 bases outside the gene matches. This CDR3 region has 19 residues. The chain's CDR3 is CASSTSVPGQGSNTGELFF. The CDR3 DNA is TGTGCCAGCAGTACCAGTGTCCCGGGACAGGGATCGAACACCGGGGAGCTGTTTTTT.